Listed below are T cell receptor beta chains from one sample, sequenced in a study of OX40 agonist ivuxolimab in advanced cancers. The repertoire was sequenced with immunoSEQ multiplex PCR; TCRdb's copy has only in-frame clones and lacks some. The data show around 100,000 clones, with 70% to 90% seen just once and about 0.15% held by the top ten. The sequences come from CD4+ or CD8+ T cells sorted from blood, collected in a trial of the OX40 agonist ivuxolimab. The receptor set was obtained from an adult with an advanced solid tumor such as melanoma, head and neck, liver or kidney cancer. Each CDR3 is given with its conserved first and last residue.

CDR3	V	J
CASSLGQEQFF	TRBV7-3	TRBJ2-1
CASSTIHVTSGAGETQYF	TRBV28	TRBJ2-5
CASSLVWSYEQYF	TRBV7-9	TRBJ2-7
CASSLPAGGPQETQYF	TRBV5-4	TRBJ2-5
CASSLVEGQILTGELFF	TRBV28	TRBJ2-2
CASSLGSQETQYF	TRBV7-9	TRBJ2-5
CASSVDVGEQFF	TRBV9	TRBJ2-1
CASSLLASRGMGQYF	TRBV11-2	TRBJ2-4
CASSSGPRARNTIYF	TRBV19	TRBJ1-3
CASSLGARGEQFF	TRBV5-4	TRBJ2-1